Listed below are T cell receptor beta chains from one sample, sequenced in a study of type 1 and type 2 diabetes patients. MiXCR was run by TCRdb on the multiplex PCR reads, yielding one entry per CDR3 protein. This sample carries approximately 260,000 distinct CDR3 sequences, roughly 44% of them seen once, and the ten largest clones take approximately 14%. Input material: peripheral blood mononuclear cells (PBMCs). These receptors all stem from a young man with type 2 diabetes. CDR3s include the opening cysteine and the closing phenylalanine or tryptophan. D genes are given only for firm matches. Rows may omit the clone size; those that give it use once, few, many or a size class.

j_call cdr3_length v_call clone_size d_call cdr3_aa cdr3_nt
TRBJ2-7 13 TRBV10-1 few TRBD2 CASSDRTSGIPYF TGCGCCAGCAGTGATAGGACTAGCGGGATTCCGTACTTC
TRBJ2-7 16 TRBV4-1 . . CASSQVGTGKPYEQYF TGCGCCAGCAGCCAAGTCGGAACGGGGAAGCCCTACGAGCAGTACTTC
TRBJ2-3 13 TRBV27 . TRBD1 CASRDRGVDTQYF TGTGCCAGCCGGGACAGGGGTGTTGATACGCAGTATTTT
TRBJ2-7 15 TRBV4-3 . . CASSQDRGRSYEQYF TGCGCCAGCAGCCAGGACCGGGGGCGATCCTACGAGCAGTACTTC
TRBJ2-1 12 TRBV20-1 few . CSAGPADNEQFF TGCAGTGCTGGGCCGGCGGACAATGAGCAGTTCTTC
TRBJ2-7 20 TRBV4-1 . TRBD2 CASSQDREGASLAGSGEQYF TGCGCCAGCAGCCAAGATAGAGAGGGGGCGTCACTAGCGGGGTCCGGAGAGCAGTACTTC
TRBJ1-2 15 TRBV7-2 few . CASSLDRASGYGYTF TGTGCCAGCAGCTTAGACAGGGCCTCTGGCTATGGCTACACCTTC
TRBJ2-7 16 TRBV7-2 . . CASSSHVRTASYEQYF TGTGCCAGCAGCTCACACGTTCGGACAGCCTCCTACGAGCAGTACTTC
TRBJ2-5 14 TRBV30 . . CAWSVPSVRETQYF TGTGCCTGGAGTGTACCAAGCGTCCGAGAGACCCAGTACTTC
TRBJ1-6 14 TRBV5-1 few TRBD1 CASSFGQGGSPLHF TGCGCCAGCAGCTTCGGACAGGGCGGTTCACCCCTCCACTTT
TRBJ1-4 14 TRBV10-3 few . CAISDPWSGEKLFF TGTGCCATCAGTGACCCTTGGTCAGGTGAAAAACTGTTTTTT
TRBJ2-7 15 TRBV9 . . CASSVGTASSYEQYF TGTGCCAGCAGCGTAGGGACTGCGAGCTCCTACGAGCAGTACTTC
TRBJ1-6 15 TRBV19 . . CASNGEGLPNSPLHF TGTGCCAGTAATGGGGAGGGCCTCCCTAATTCACCCCTCCACTTT
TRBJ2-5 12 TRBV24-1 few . CATSELEETQYF TGTGCCACTTCCGAGTTAGAAGAGACCCAGTACTTC
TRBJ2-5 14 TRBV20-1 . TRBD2 CSARRSGGLETQYF TGCAGTGCTAGAAGGAGCGGGGGGCTGGAGACCCAGTACTTC
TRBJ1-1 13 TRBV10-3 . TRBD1 CAIRDRGDTEAFF TGTGCCATCAGGGACAGGGGGGACACTGAAGCTTTCTTT
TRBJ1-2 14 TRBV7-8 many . CASSLGGGWYGYTF TGTGCCAGCAGCTTAGGAGGGGGTTGGTATGGCTACACCTTC
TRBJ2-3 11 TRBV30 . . CAWTWTDTQYF TGTGCCTGGACGTGGACAGATACGCAGTATTTT
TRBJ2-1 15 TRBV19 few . CASSPTVSAYNEQFF TGTGCCAGTAGTCCTACAGTGTCCGCCTACAATGAGCAGTTCTTC
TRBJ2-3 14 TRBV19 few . CASSMGSGEDTQYF TGTGCCAGTAGTATGGGTTCGGGAGAAGATACGCAGTATTTT
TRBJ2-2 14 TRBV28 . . CASRRQVDTGELFF TGTGCCAGTAGGAGACAGGTGGACACCGGGGAGCTGTTTTTT
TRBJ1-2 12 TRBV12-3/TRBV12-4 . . CASSFRQYGYTF TGTGCCAGCAGTTTTCGGCAGTATGGCTACACCTTC
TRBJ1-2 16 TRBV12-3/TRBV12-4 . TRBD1 CASKGPGQGNNYGYTF TGTGCCAGCAAAGGGCCGGGACAGGGGAACAACTATGGCTACACCTTC
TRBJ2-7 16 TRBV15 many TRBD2 CATSRDEAAGGYEQYF TGTGCCACCAGCAGAGATGAGGCAGCGGGAGGTTACGAGCAGTACTTC
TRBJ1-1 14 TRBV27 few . CASSYGAWVTEAFF TGTGCCAGCAGTTATGGGGCGTGGGTCACTGAAGCTTTCTTT
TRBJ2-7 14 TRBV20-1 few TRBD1 CSAGGTGVDYEQYF TGCAGTGCTGGAGGGACAGGGGTGGACTACGAGCAGTACTTC
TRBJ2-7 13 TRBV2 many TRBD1 CASSGGTGYEQYF TGTGCCAGCAGTGGTGGGACAGGCTACGAGCAGTACTTC
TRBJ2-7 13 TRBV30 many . CAWSVGNSYEQYF TGTGCCTGGAGTGTAGGCAACTCCTACGAGCAGTACTTC
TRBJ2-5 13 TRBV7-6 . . CASSSGFRETQYF TGTGCCAGCAGCTCAGGTTTCCGGGAGACCCAGTACTTC
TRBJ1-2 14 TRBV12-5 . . CASGPSARTGGYTF TGTGCTAGTGGGCCTTCTGCACGGACGGGTGGCTACACCTTC
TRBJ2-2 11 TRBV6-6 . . CASSPGVELFF TGTGCCAGCAGCCCGGGCGTCGAGCTGTTTTTT
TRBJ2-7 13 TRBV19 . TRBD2 CASSSTGLSVGYF TGTGCCAGCAGCTCAACGGGACTATCAGTGGGGTACTTC
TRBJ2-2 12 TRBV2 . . CASFQSAGELFF TGTGCCAGCTTTCAGTCTGCCGGGGAGCTGTTTTTT
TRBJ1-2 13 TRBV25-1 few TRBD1 CASSATGFSGYTF TGTGCCAGCAGTGCGACAGGGTTTAGCGGCTACACCTTC
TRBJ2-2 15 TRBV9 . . CASSGTTSNTGELFF TGTGCCAGCAGCGGGACTACCTCGAACACCGGGGAGCTGTTTTTT